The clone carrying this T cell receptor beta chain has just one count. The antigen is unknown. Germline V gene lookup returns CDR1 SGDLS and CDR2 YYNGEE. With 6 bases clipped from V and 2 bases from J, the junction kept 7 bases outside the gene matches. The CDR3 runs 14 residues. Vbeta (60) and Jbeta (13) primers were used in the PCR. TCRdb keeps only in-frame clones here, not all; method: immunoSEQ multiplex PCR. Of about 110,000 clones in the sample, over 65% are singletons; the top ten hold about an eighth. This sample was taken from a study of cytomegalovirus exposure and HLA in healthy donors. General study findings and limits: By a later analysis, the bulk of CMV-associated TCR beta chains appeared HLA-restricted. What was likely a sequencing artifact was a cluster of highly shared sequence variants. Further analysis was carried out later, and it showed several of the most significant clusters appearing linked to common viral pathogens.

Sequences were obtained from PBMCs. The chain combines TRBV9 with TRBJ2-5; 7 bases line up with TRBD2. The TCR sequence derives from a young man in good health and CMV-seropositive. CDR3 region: CASTLGGTQETQYF. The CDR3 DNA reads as TGTGCCAGCACGCTGGGGGGGACGCAAGAGACCCAGTACTTC.